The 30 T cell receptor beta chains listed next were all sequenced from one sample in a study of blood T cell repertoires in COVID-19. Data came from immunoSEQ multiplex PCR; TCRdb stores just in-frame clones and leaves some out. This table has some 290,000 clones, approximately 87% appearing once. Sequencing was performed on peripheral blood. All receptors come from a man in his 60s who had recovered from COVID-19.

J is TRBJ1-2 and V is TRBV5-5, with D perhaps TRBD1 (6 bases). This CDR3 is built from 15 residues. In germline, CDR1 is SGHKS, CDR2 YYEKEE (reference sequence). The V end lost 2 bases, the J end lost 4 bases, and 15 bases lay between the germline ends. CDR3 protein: CASSLDRPVGYGYTF. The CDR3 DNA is TGTGCCAGCAGCTTAGACAGGCCCGTGGGCTATGGCTACACCTTC.

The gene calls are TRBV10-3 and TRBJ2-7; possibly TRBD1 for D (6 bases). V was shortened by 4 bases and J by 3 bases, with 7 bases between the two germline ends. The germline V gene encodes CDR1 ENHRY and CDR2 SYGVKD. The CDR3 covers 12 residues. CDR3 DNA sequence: TGTGCCATCAGTGTAGGGGGCTACGAGCAGTACTTC. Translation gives CAISVGGYEQYF.

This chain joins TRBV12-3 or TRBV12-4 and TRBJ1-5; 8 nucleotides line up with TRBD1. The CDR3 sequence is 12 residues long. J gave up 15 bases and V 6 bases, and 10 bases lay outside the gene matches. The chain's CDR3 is CASSPPGQARHF. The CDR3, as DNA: TGTGCCAGCAGCCCGCCGGGACAGGCTCGGCATTTT.

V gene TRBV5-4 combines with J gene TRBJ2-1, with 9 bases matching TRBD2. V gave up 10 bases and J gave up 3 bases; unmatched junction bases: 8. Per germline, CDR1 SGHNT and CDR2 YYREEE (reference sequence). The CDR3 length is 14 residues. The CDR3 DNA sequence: TGTGCCGTACGGGGGACTAGCAACTACAATGAGCAGTTCTTC. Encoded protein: CAVRGTSNYNEQFF.

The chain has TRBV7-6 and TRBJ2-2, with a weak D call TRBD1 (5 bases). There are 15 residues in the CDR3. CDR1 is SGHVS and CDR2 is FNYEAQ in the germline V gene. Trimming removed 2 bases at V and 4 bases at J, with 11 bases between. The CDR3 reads CASSLSGQTTGELFF. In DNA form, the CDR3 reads TGTGCCAGCAGCTTATCTGGACAAACCACCGGGGAGCTGTTTTTT.

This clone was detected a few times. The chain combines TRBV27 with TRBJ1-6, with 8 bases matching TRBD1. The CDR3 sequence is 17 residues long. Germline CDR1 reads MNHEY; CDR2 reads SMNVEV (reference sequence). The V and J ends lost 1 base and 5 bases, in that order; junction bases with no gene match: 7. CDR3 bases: TGTGCCAGCAGTTTATTAGGGATGACAGGGGATAATTCACCCCTCCACTTT. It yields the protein CASSLLGMTGDNSPLHF.

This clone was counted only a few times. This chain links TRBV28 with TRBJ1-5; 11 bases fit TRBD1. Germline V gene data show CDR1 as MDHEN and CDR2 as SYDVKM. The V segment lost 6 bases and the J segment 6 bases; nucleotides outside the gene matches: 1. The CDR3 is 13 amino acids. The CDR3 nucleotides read TGTGCCAGCAGAGGGACAGGGGGTCAGCCCCAGCATTTT. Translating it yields CASRGTGGQPQHF.

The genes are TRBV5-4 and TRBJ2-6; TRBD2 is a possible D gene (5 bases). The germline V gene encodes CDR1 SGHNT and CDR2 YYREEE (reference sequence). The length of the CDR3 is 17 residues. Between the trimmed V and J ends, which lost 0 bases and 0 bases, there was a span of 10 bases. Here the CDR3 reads CASSLGAGGSGANVLTF. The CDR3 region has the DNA TGTGCCAGCAGCTTGGGGGCCGGAGGCTCTGGGGCCAACGTCCTGACTTTC.

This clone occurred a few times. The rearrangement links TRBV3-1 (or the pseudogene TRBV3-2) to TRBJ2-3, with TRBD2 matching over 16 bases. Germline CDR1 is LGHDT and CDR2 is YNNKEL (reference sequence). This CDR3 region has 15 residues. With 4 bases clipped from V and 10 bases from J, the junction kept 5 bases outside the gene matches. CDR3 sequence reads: CASSRPGLAGGAQYF. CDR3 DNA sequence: TGTGCCAGCAGCCGACCGGGACTAGCGGGAGGGGCGCAGTATTTT.

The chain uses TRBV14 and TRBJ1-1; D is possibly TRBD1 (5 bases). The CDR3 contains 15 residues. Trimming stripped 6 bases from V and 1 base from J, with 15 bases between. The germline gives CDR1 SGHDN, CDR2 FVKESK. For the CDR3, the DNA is TGTGCCAGCAGGCGGGACGGATTGGGGAACACTGAAGCTTTCTTT. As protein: CASRRDGLGNTEAFF.

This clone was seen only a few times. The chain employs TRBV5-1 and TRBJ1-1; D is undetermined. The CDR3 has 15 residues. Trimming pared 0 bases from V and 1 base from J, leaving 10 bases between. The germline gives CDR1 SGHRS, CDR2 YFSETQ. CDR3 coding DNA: TGCGCCAGCAGCTTGGGCGGGTCGGGGAACACTGAAGCTTTCTTT. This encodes CASSLGGSGNTEAFF.

For the CDR3, the DNA is TGTGCCAGTAGTATAGGGGCCGGGCCCGGGAGCTCCTACAATGAGCAGTTCTTC. Its protein product is CASSIGAGPGSSYNEQFF. The chain combines TRBV19 with TRBJ2-1, with TRBD2 as a possible D gene (6 bases). Trimming pared 1 base from V and 0 bases from J, leaving 16 bases between. The CDR3 contains 18 residues. Germline values: CDR1 LNHDA, CDR2 SQIVND (reference sequence).

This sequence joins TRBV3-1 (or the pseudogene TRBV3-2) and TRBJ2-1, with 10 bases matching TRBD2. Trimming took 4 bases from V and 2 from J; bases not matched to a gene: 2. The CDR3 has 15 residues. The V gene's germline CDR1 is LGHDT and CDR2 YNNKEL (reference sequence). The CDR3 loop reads CASSLLAGAYNEQFF. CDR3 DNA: TGTGCCAGCAGCCTTCTAGCGGGGGCCTACAATGAGCAGTTCTTC.

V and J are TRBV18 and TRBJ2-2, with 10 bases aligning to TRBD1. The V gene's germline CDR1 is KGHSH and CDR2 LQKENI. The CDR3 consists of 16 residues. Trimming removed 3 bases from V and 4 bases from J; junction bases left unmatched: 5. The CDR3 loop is CASSPMTGGITGELFF. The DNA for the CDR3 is TGTGCCAGCTCACCGATGACAGGGGGCATCACCGGGGAGCTGTTTTTT.

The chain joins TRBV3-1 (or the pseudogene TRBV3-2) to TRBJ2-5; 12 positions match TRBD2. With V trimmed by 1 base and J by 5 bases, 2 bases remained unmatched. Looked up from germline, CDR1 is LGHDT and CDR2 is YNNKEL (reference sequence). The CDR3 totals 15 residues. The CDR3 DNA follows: TGTGCCAGCAGCCAAGGACTAGCGGGAGCCGAGACCCAGTACTTC. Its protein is CASSQGLAGAETQYF.

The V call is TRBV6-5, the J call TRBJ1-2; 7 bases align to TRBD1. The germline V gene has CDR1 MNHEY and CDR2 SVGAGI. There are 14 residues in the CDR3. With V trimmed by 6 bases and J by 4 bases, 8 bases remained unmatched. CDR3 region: CASRRQGLGYGYTF. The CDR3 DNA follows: TGTGCCAGCAGGAGACAGGGACTAGGCTATGGCTACACCTTC.

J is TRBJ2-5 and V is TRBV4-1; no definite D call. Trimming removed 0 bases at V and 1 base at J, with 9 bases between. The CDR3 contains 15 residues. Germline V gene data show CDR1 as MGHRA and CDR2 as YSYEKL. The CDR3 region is CASSQDPWAQETQYF. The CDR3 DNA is TGCGCCAGCAGCCAAGATCCGTGGGCCCAAGAGACCCAGTACTTC.

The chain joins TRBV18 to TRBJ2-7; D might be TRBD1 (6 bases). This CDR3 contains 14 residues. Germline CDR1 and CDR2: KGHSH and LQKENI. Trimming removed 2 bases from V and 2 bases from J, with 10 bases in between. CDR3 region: CASSPNRVTYEQYF. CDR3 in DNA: TGTGCCAGCTCACCAAACAGGGTGACCTACGAGCAGTACTTC.

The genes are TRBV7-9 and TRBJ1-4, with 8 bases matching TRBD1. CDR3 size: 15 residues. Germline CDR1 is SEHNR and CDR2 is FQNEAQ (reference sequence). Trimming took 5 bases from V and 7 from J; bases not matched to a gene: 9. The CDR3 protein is CASSTQDRETEKLFF. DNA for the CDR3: TGTGCCAGCAGCACCCAGGACAGGGAGACTGAAAAACTGTTTTTT.

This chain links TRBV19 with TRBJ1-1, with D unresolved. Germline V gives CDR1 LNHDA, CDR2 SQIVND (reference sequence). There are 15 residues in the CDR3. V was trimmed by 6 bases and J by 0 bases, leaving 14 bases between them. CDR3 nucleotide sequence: TGTGCCAGTAGGCCGCGGAGGAATATGAACACTGAAGCTTTCTTT. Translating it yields CASRPRRNMNTEAFF.

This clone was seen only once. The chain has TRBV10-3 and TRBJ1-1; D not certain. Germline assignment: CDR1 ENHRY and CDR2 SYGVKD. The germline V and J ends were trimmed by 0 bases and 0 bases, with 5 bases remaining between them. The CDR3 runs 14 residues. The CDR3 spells CAISESSLNTEAFF. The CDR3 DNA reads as TGTGCCATCAGTGAGTCGAGCCTGAACACTGAAGCTTTCTTT.

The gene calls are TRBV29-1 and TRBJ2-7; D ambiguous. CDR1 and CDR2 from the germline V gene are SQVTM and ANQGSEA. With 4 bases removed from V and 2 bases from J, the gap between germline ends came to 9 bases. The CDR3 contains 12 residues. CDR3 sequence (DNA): TGCAGCGTTGTTCAGGCTCCCTACGAGCAGTACTTC. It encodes CSVVQAPYEQYF.

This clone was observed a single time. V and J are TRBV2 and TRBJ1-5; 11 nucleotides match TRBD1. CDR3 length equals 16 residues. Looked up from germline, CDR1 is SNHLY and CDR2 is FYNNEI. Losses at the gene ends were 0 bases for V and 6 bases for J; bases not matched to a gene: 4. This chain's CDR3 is CASSEAGQGAGQPQHF. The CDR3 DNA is TGTGCCAGCAGTGAAGCCGGACAGGGGGCTGGTCAGCCCCAGCATTTT.

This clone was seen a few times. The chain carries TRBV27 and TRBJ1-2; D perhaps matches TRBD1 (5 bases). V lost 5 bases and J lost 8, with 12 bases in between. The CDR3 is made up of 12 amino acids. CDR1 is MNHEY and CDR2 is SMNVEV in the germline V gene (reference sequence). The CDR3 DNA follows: TGTGCCAGCAGTGGGACTTTGGGGGGCTACACCTTC. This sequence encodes CASSGTLGGYTF.

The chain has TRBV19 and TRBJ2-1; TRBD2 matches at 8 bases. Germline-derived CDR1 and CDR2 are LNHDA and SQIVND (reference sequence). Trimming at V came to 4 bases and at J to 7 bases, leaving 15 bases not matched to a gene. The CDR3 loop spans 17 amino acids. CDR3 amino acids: CASSTRLAGGPRNEQFF. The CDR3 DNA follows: TGTGCCAGTAGTACGCGACTTGCGGGGGGCCCTCGTAATGAGCAGTTCTTC.

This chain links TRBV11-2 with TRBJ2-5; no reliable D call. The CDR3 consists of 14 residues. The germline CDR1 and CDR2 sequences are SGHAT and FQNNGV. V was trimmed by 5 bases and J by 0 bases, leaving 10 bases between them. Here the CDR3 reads CASSPLSHQETQYF. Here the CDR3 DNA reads TGTGCCAGCAGCCCGCTCAGTCACCAAGAGACCCAGTACTTC.

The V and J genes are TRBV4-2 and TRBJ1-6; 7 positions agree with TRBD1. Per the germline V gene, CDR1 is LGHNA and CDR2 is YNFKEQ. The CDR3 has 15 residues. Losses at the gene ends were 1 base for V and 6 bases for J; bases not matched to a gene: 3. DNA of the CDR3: TGTGCCAGCAGCCAAGGTGACAGGGCTAATTCACCCCTCCACTTT. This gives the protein CASSQGDRANSPLHF.

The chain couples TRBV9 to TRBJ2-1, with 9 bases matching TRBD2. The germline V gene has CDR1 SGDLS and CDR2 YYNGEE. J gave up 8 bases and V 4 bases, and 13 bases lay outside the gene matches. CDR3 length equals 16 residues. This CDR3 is CASSPQLGLADDEQFF. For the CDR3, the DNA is TGTGCCAGCAGCCCACAGCTGGGACTAGCTGACGATGAGCAGTTCTTC. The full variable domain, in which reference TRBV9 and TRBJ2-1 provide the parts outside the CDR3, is DSGVTQTPKHLITATGQRVTLRCSPRSGDLSVYWYQQSLDQGLQFLIQYYNGEERAKGNILERFSAQQFPDLHSELNLSSLELGDSALYFCASSPQLGLADDEQFFGPGTRLTVL.

CDR3 residues: CASDPGGHNEQFF. CDR3 sequence (DNA): TGTGCCAGCGACCCGGGGGGCCACAATGAGCAGTTCTTC. The rearrangement uses TRBV7-9 and TRBJ2-1; a possible D gene is TRBD2 (7 bases). From germline, CDR1 is SEHNR and CDR2 FQNEAQ (reference sequence). Trimming pared 8 bases from V and 5 bases from J, leaving 13 bases between. The CDR3 loop spans 13 amino acids.

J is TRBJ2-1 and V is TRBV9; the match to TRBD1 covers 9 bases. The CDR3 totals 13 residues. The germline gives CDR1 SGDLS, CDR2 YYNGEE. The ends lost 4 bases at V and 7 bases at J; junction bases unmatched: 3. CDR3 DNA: TGTGCCAGCAGCATACAGGGGGCTAATGAGCAGTTCTTC. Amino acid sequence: CASSIQGANEQFF.